This T cell receptor beta chain originates from a study of OX40 agonist ivuxolimab in advanced cancers. Study overall: Partial responses, seen in three patients, involved one hepatocellular carcinoma and two cutaneous melanomas.

Note on this clone: Its antigen is undetermined.

Samples of blood were obtained at baseline, on cycle 4 day 1, and on cycle 7 day 1. Clones were sequenced by immunoSEQ multiplex PCR, and TCRdb holds only the in-frame ones, with some missing. This repertoire shows around 54,000 clones, 90% to 95% found once; its top ten account for 9.5% to 15%. Overall study results and limits: Averaged across samples, CD8+ T cells carried more expanded clones than CD4+ did. The CD4+ and CD8+ T cells in the blood had expanded clonally by week 6 at 0.1 to 3.0 mg/kg.

V gave up 1 base and J gave up 3 bases, with 10 bases separating them. CDR1 and CDR2 (germline): LGHNA, YSLEER. This CDR3 has 14 amino acids. The origin of this receptor is an adult with an advanced solid tumor such as melanoma, head and neck, liver or kidney cancer. V is TRBV4-3 and J is TRBJ2-7; D remains unclear. Sequencing was performed on CD4+ or CD8+ T cells sorted from blood, taken in a trial of the OX40 agonist ivuxolimab. DNA for the CDR3: TGCGCCAGCAGCCAAGGCCCAGTAGACTACGAGCAGTACTTC. This translates into CASSQGPVDYEQYF.